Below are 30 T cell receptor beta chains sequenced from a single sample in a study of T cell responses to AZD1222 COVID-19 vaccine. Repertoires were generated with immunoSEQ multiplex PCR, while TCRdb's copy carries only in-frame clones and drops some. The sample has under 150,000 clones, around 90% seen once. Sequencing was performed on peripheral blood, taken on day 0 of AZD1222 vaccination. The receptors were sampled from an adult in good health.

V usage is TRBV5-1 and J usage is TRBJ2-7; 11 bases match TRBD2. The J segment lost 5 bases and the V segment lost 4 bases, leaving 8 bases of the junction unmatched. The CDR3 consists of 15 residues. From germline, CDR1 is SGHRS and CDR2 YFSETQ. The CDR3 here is CASSRRLAGTNEQYF. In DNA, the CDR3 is TGCGCCAGCAGCCGAAGACTAGCGGGAACCAACGAGCAGTACTTC.

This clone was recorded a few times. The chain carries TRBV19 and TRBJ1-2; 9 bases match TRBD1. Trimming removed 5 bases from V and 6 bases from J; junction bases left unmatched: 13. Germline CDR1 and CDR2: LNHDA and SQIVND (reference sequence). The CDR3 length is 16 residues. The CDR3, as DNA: TGTGCCAGTAGTTTAAACCACGGACAGGGGAGAGATGGCTACACCTTC. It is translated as CASSLNHGQGRDGYTF.

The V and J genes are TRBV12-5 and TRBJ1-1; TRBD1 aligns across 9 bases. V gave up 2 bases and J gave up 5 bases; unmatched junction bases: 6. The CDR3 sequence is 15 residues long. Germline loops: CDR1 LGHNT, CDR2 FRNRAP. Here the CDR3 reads CASGLNTGGRTEAFF. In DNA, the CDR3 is TGTGCTAGTGGTTTGAACACAGGGGGCCGGACTGAAGCTTTCTTT.

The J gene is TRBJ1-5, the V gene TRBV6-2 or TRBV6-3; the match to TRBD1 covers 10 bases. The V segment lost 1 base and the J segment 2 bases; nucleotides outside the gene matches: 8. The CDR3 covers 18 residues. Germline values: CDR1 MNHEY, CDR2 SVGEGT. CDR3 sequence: CASSYYLTGGYRNQPQHF. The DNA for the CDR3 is TGTGCCAGCAGTTACTACTTGACAGGGGGCTATCGCAATCAGCCCCAGCATTTT.

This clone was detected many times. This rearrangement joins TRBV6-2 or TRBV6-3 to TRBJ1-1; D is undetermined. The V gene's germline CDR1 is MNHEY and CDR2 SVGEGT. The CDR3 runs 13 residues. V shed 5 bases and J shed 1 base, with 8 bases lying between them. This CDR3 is CASSPGENTEAFF. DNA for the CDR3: TGTGCCAGCAGTCCCGGGGAGAACACTGAAGCTTTCTTT.

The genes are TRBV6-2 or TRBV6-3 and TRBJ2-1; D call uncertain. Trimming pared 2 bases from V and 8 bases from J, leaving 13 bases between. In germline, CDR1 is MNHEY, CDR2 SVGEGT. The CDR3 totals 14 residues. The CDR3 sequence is CASSYPLRGDEQFF. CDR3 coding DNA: TGTGCCAGCAGTTACCCCTTGCGAGGCGATGAGCAGTTCTTC.

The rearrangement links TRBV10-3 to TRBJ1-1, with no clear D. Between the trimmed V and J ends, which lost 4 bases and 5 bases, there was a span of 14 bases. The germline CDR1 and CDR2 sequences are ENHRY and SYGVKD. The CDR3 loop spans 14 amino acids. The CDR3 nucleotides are TGTGCCATCAGTGCCAAGGCGGAGAAGACTGAAGCTTTCTTT. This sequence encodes CAISAKAEKTEAFF.

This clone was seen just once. This chain's CDR3 is CASSTMLGGQFFGYEQYF. CDR3 DNA sequence: TGTGCCAGCAGCACTATGCTCGGGGGGCAGTTTTTCGGGTACGAGCAGTACTTC. This chain joins TRBV21-1 and TRBJ2-7; the DNA was not compared with TRBD2, the D call given in the table. TRBV21-1 is a listed pseudogene. This CDR3 spans 18 amino acids.

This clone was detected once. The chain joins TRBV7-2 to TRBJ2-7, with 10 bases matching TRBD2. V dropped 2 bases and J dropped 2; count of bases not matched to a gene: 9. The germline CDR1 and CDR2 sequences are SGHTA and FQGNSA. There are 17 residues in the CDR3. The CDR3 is CASSLLAGGLRTYEQYF. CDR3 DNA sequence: TGTGCCAGCAGCTTATTAGCGGGAGGTCTCCGGACCTACGAGCAGTACTTC.

CDR3 nucleotide sequence: TGTGCCAGCAGCCCCCCCGCCATCTGGGGGACCCAGTACTTC. Translated, it gives CASSPPAIWGTQYF. The rearrangement joins TRBV6-2 or TRBV6-3 to TRBJ2-5; D is ambiguous. The germline V gene has CDR1 MNHEY and CDR2 SVGEGT. The CDR3 totals 14 residues. Trimming removed 6 bases at V and 7 bases at J, with 18 bases between.

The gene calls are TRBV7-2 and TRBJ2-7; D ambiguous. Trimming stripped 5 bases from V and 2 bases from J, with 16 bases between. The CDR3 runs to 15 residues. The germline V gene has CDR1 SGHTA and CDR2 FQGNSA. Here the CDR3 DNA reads TGTGCCAGCAGCACAACCTCCGTTACAGCCTACGAGCAGTACTTC. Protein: CASSTTSVTAYEQYF.

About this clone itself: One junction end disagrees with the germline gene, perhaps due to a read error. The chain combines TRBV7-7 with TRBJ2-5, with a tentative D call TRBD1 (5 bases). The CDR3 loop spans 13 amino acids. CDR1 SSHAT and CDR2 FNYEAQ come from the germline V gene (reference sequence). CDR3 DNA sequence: TGTGCTAGCAGCTGGGGCGATAGGGAGACCCAGTACTTC. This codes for CASSWGDRETQYF.

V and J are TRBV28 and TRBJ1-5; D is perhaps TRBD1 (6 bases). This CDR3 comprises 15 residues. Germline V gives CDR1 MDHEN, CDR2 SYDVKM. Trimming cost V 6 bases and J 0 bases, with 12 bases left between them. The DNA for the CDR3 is TGTGCCAGCAGCCCTGGGGGCTATAGCAATCAGCCCCAGCATTTT. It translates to CASSPGGYSNQPQHF.

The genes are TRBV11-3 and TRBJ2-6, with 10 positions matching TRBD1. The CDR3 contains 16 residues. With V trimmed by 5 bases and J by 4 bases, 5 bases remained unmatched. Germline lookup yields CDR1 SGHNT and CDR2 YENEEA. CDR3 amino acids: CASSRRQGAGANVLTF. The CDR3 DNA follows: TGTGCCAGCAGCCGAAGACAGGGGGCCGGGGCCAACGTCCTGACTTTC.

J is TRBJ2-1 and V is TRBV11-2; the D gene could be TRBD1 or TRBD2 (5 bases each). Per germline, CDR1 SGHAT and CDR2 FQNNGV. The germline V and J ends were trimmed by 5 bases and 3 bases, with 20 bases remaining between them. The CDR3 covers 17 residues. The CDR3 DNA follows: TGTGCCAGCAGCCGAACGGCCGGGACCCGGGGCTACAATGAGCAGTTCTTC. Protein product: CASSRTAGTRGYNEQFF.

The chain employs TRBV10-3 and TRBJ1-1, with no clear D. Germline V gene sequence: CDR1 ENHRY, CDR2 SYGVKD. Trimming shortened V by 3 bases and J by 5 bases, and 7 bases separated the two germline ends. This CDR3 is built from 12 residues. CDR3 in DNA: TGTGCCATCAGTGATGGGAGAACTGAAGCTTTCTTT. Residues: CAISDGRTEAFF.

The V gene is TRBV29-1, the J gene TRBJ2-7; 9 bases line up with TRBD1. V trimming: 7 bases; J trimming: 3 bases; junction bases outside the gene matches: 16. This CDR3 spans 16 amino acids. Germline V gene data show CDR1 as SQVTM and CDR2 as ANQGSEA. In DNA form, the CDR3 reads TGCAGCGCCCTCAGCGGCCCGGGACAGGGAGGCTACGAGCAGTACTTC. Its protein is CSALSGPGQGGYEQYF.

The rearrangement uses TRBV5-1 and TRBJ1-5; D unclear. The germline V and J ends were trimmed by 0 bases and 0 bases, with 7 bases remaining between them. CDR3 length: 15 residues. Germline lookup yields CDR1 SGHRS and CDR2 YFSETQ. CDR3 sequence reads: CASSLGGDSNQPQHF. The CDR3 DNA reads TGCGCCAGCAGCTTGGGTGGGGATAGCAATCAGCCCCAGCATTTT.

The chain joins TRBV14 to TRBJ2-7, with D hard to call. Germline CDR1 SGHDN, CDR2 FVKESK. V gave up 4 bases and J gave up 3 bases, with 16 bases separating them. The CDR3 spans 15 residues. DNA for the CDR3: TGTGCCAGCAGCCCCAATCCCGGGCCCCTCTACGAGCAGTACTTC. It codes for CASSPNPGPLYEQYF.

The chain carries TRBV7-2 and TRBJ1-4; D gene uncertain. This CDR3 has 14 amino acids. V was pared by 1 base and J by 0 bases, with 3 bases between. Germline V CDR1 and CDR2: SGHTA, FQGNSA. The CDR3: CASSLGATNEKLFF. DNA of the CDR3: TGTGCCAGCAGCTTAGGGGCAACTAATGAAAAACTGTTTTTT.

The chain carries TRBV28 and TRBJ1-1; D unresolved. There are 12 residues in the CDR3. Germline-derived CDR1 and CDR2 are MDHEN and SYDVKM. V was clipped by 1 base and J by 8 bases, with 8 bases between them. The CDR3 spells CASSLFGVEAFF. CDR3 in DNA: TGTGCCAGCAGTTTATTCGGGGTCGAAGCTTTCTTT.

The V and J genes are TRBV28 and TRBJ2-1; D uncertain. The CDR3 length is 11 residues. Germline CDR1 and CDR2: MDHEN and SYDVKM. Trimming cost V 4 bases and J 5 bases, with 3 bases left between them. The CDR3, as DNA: TGTGCCAGCAGTTCGAACAATGAGCAGTTCTTC. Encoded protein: CASSSNNEQFF. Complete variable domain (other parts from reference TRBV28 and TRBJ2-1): DVKVTQSSRYLVKRTGEKVFLECVQDMDHENMFWYRQDPGLGLRLIYFSYDVKMKEKGDIPEGYSVSREKKERFSLILESASTNQTSMYLCASSSNNEQFFGPGTRLTVL.

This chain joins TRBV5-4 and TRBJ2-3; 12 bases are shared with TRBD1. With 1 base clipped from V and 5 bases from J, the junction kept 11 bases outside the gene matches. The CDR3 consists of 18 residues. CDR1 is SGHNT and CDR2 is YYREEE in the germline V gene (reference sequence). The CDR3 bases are TGTGCCAGCAGCTTGCCTAACGCCGGGACAGGGGGCGTAGATACGCAGTATTTT. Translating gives CASSLPNAGTGGVDTQYF.

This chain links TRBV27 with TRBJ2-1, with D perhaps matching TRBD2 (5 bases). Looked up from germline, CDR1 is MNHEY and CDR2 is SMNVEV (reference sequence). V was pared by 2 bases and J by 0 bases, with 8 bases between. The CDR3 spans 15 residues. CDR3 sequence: CASSLVRASYNEQFF. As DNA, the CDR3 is TGTGCCAGCAGTTTAGTGAGGGCCTCCTACAATGAGCAGTTCTTC.

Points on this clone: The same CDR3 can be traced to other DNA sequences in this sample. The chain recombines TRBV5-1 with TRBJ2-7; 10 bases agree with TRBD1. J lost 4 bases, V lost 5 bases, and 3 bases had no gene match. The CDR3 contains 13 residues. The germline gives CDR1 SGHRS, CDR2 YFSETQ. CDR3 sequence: CASSLDRGYEQYF. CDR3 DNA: TGCGCCAGCAGTCTGGACAGGGGGTACGAGCAGTACTTC.

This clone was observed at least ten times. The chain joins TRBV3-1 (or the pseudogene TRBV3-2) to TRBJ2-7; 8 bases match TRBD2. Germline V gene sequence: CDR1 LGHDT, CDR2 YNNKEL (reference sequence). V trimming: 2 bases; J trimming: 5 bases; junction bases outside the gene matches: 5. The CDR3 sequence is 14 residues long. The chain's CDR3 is CASSQTGGRDEQYF. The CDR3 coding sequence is TGTGCCAGCAGCCAAACGGGAGGGAGAGACGAGCAGTACTTC.

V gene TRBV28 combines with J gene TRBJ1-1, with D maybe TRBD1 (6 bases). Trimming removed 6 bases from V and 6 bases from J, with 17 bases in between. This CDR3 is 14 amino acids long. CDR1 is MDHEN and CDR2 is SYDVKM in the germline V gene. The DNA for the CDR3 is TGTGCCAGCAGCCCCCCAAGGACAGCCTCTGAAGCTTTCTTT. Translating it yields CASSPPRTASEAFF.

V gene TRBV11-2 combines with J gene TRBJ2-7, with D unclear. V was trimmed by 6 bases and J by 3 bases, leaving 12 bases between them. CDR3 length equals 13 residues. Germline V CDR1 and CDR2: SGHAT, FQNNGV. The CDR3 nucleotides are TGTGCCAGCAGGGTGGGGTTGGGCTACGAGCAGTACTTC. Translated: CASRVGLGYEQYF.

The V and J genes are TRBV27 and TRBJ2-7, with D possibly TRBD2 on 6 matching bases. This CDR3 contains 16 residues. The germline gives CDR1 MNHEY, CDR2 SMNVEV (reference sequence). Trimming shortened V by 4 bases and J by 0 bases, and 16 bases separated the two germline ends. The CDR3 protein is CASSSSRDFFSYEQYF. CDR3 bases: TGTGCCAGCAGTTCCTCACGGGACTTTTTCTCCTACGAGCAGTACTTC.

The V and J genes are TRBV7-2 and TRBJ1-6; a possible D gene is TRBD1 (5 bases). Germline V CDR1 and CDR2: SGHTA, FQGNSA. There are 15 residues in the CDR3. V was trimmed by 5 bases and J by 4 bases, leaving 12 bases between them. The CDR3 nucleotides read TGTGCCAGCAGCCCCAGGGACGGTTATAATTCACCCCTCCACTTT. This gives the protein CASSPRDGYNSPLHF.